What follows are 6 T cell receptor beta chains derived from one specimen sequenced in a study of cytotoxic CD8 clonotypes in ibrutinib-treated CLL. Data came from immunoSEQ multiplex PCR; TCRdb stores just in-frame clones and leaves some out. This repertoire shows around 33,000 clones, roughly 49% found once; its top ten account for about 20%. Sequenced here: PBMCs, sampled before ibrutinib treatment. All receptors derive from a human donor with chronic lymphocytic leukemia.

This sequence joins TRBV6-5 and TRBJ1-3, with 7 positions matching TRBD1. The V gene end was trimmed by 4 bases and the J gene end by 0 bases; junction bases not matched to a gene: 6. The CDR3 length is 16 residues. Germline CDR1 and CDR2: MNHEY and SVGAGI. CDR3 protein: CASSLPTGFSGNTIYF. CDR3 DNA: TGTGCCAGCAGTTTACCGACAGGGTTCTCTGGAAACACCATATATTTT.

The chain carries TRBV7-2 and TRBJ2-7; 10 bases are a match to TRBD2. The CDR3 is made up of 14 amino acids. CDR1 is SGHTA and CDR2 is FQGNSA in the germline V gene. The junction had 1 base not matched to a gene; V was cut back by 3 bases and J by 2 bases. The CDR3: CASSFSGGTYEQYF. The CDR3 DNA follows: TGTGCCAGCAGCTTTAGCGGGGGGACCTACGAGCAGTACTTC.

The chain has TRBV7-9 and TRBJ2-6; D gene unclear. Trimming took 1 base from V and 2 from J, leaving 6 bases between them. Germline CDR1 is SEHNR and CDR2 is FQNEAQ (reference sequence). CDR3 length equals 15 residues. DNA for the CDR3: TGTGCCAGCAGCTTAGGTGGTACTGGGGCCAACGTCCTGACTTTC. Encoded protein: CASSLGGTGANVLTF.

CDR3 residues: CASSPDSSYNSPLHF. Written as DNA, the CDR3 is TGCGCCAGCAGCCCTGACAGTTCCTATAATTCACCCCTCCACTTT. The chain joins TRBV5-1 to TRBJ1-6; a weak D match, TRBD1 (5 bases). The V end lost 4 bases, the J end lost 1 base, and 9 bases lay between the germline ends. The CDR3 is made up of 15 amino acids. Germline CDR1 is SGHRS and CDR2 is YFSETQ.

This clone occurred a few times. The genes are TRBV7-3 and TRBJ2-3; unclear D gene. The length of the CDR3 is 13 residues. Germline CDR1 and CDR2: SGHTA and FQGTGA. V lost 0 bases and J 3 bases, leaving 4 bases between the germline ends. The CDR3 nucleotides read TGTGCCAGCAGCTTAACGGGGACAGATACGCAGTATTTT. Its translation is CASSLTGTDTQYF.

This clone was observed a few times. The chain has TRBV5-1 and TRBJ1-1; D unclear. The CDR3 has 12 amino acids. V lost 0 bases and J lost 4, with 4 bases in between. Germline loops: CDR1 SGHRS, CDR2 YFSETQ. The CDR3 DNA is TGCGCCAGCAGCTTGGGGGCCACTGAAGCTTTCTTT. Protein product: CASSLGATEAFF.